The table lists the clone carrying this TCR beta chain with many counts. Its antigen is unknown. Patients with uncontrolled infections, other autoimmune diseases, pregnancy or lactation were excluded. The data were obtained in a study of T cells in Graves' hyperthyroidism and ophthalmopathy. Overall study findings and caveats: Ophthalmopathy onset followed model prediction by a median approximately seven months. Most thyroid clonotypes expanded above 0.001 were also detected in blood.

TCR beta CDR3 region amplification was performed from RNA transcripts. Initially, a first-round RT-PCR of the TCR CDR3 employed the HTBI primer set. TCRdb reanalysed the multiplex PCR reads using MiXCR and keeps one entry per CDR3 protein. In the table there are about 270,000 distinct CDR3 sequences, around 15% of which are singletons. This TCR was recovered from a woman in her forties or fifties with Graves' hyperthyroidism that later progressed to Graves' ophthalmopathy. Sequencing was performed on blood.

This CDR3 is CASSPARDRGHSDTQYF. The CDR3 bases are TGTGCCAGCAGTCCGGCCCGGGACAGGGGGCATTCAGATACGCAGTATTTT. The chain uses TRBV27 and TRBJ2-3; 12 nucleotides align to TRBD1. Germline values: CDR1 MNHEY, CDR2 SMNVEV (reference sequence). The CDR3 has 17 residues. The junction had 10 bases not matched to a gene; V was cut back by 5 bases and J by 4 bases.